A single TCR beta chain is shown here with its context. cDNA synthesis used the whole RNA isolate, giving expressed TCRB sequences. Regulatory, naive and central memory T cell samples averaged approximately 3.4 million reads. Assay: immunoSEQ multiplex PCR; the TCRdb copy retains only in-frame clones and omits some. The sample yields about 360,000 clones, 10% to 15% seen once. The V gene's germline CDR1 is MNHEY and CDR2 SVGAGI. This CDR3 is 14 amino acids long. The germline V and J ends were trimmed by 5 bases and 8 bases, with 15 bases remaining between them. Post-sort purity exceeded 95% for all sorted populations. This entry belongs to a study of beta chain features in type 1 diabetes.

The sample consisted of naive CD4+ T cells from blood. The receptor comes from a man aged 18 to 29 in good health. The V and J genes are TRBV6-5 and TRBJ1-4, with D unresolved. The CDR3, as DNA: TGTGCCAGCAGTGGACTTCCCCTGGGGGAAAAACTGTTTTTT. This translates into CASSGLPLGEKLFF.